The 7 T cell receptor beta chains in this list originate from one sample, sequenced in a study of T cells in Graves' hyperthyroidism and ophthalmopathy. TCR beta CDR3 sequences were amplified from RNA transcripts. The HTBI primer set was used in a first-round RT-PCR of the TCR CDR3. TCRdb redid the calling of the multiplex PCR reads with MiXCR, one entry per CDR3 protein. The table shows 75,000 to 100,000 distinct CDR3 sequences, with around 52% occurring only once. Sequenced sample: blood. The receptors derive from a woman between 40 and 55 years old with Graves' hyperthyroidism.

This clonotype was found a few times. The J gene is TRBJ2-5, the V gene TRBV7-9; TRBD2 agrees at 8 bases. V shed 3 bases, J shed 5 bases, and the junction held 8 bases outside the gene matches. From germline, CDR1 is SEHNR and CDR2 FQNEAQ (reference sequence). The CDR3 is made up of 15 amino acids. The CDR3 sequence: CASSFISGSVETQYF. In nucleotides, the CDR3 is TGTGCCAGCAGCTTTATAAGCGGGAGTGTGGAGACCCAGTACTTC.

The rearrangement links TRBV20-1 to TRBJ2-5; the D is unclear. V gave up 3 bases and J gave up 5 bases, with 13 bases separating them. There are 13 residues in the CDR3. Germline loops: CDR1 DFQATT, CDR2 SNEGSKA (reference sequence). The CDR3 DNA follows: TGCAGTGCTAGGACGGTCACCGGGGAGACCCAGTACTTC. Its protein is CSARTVTGETQYF.

V and J are TRBV10-3 and TRBJ2-7, with D perhaps matching TRBD1 (7 bases). Trimming shortened V by 7 bases and J by 2 bases, and 18 bases separated the two germline ends. The CDR3 has 15 residues. CDR1 is ENHRY, CDR2 SYGVKD, per germline. The CDR3 reads CAIIGARDSPYEQYF. The DNA of the CDR3 is TGTGCCATCATCGGCGCGCGGGACAGTCCCTACGAGCAGTACTTC.

Regarding this clonotype: Because the CDR3 is missing its conserved closing phenylalanine or tryptophan, this is likely a read error. It is unclear where the CDR3 begins or ends on the DNA, so no DNA is shown, and the CDR3 is as TCRdb lists it. V gene TRBV5-1 combines with J gene TRBJ1-2. Germline V gives CDR1 SGHRS, CDR2 YFSETQ. The CDR3 adds up to 9 amino acids, both ends counted. The CDR3 here is CASSPGLSY.

Note on this clonotype: A clone one base away is much larger, so this may be a read error. The V and J genes are TRBV7-2 and TRBJ2-7; a possible D gene is TRBD2 (5 bases). The V gene's germline CDR1 is SGHTA and CDR2 FQGNSA. The CDR3 extends over 14 amino acids. This CDR3 reads CASGQEGIGKEQYF. The CDR3 DNA is TGCGCCAGCGGCCAAGAGGGTATCGGGAAAGAGCAGTACTTC.

This clonotype has only a few counts. The chain combines TRBV28 with TRBJ1-5; 12 nucleotides line up with TRBD1. There are 17 residues in the CDR3. Germline loops: CDR1 MDHEN, CDR2 SYDVKM. Trimming took 5 bases from V and 9 from J; bases not matched to a gene: 14. Here the CDR3 DNA reads TGTGCCAGCAGTGCCTATAGGGGGACAGGGGGCGGGGGGCCCCAGCATTTT. It translates to CASSAYRGTGGGGPQHF.

This clonotype is categorized as medium-sized. CDR3 sequence reads: CASSAGRETQYF. Written as DNA, the CDR3 is TGTGCCAGCAGCGCCGGCAGGGAGACCCAGTACTTC. The chain couples TRBV6-5 to TRBJ2-5; no clear D. The CDR3 has 12 residues. The germline gives CDR1 MNHEY, CDR2 SVGAGI. Trimming took 6 bases from V and 5 from J, leaving 10 bases between them.